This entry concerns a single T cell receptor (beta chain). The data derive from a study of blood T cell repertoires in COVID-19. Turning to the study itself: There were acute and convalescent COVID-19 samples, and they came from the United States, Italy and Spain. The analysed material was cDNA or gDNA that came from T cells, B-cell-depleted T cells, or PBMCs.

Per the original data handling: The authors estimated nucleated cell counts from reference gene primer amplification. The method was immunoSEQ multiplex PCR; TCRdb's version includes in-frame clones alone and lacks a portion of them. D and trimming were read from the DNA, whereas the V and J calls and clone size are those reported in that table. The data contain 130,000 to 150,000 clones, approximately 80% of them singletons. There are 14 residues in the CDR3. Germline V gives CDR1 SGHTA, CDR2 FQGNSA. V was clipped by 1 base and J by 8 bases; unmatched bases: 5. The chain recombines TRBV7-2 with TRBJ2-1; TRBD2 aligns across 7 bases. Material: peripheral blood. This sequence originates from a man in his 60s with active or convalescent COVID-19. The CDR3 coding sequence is TGTGCCAGCAGCTTAGGGGGCGCGGGAGATGAGCAGTTCTTC. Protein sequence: CASSLGGAGDEQFF.